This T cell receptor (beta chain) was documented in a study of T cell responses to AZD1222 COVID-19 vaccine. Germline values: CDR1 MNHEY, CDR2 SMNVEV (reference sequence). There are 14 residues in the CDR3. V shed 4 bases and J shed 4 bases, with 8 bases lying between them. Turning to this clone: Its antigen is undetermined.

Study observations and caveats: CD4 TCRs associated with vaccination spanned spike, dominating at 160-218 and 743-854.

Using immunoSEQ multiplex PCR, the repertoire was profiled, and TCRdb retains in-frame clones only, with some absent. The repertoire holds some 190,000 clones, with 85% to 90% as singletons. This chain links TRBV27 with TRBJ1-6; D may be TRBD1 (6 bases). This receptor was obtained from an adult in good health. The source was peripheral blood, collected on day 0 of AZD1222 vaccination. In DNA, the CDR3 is TGTGCCAGCAGTTCTCAGGGGTATAATTCACCCCTCCACTTT. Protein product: CASSSQGYNSPLHF.